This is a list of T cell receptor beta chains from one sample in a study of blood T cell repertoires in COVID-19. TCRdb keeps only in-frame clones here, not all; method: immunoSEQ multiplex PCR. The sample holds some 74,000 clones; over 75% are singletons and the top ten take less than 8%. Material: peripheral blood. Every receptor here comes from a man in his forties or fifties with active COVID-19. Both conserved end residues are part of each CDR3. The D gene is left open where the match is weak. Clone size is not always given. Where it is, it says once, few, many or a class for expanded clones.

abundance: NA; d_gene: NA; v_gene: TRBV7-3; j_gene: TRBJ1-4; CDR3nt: TGTGCCAGCACCAGGCCCCTTCCCAATGAAAAACTGTTTTTT; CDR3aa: CASTRPLPNEKLFF
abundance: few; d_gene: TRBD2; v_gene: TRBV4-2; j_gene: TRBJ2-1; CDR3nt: TGTGCCAGCAGCCAAGATCGCACTAGCGGGCCTAACCTTCCGGGCAATGAGCAGTTCTTC; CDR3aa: CASSQDRTSGPNLPGNEQFF
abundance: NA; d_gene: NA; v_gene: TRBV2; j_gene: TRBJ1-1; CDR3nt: TGTGCCAGCATGAGGAACACTGAAGCTTTCTTT; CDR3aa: CASMRNTEAFF
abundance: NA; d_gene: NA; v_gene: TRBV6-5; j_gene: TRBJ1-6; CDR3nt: TGTGCCAGCAGGAGAGGCTTGGGTGGTGATTCACCCCTCCACTTT; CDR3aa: CASRRGLGGDSPLHF
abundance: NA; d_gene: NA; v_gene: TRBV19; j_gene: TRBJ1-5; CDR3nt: TGTGCCAGTATGGGGCAGGTGTATCAGCCCCAGCATTTT; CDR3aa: CASMGQVYQPQHF
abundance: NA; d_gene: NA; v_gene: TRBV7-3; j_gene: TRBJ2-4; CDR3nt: TGTGCCAGCAGCTTAGGAGGGGCCAAAAACATTCAGTACTTC; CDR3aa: CASSLGGAKNIQYF
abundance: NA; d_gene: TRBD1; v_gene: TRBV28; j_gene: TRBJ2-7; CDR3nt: TGTGCCAGCAGTTTAAGGACAGGGGACGAGCAGTACTTC; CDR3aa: CASSLRTGDEQYF
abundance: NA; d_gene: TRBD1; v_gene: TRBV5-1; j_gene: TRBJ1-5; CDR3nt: TGCGCCAGCAGTCCCGGACAGGGTTTAATGATGCAGCCCCAGCATTTT; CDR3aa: CASSPGQGLMMQPQHF
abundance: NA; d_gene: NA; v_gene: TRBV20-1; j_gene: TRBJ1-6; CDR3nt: TGCAGTGCTAGTGCGACTGGCGGGGGTAGTAATTCACCCCTCCACTTT; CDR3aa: CSASATGGGSNSPLHF
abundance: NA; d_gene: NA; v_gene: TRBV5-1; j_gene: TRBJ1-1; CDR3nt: TGCGCCAGCAGCTTGTCCGGGGACACTGAAGCTTTCTTT; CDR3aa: CASSLSGDTEAFF
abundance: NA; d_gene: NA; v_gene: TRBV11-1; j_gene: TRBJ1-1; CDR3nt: TGTGCCAGCAGCTTAGATCATTCGAGGGAAGCTTTCTTT; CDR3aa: CASSLDHSREAFF
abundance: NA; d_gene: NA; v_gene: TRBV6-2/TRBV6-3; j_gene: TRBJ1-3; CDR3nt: TGTGCCAGCAGTTCCTATACCCCCGACAGGAGCTCTGGAAACACCATATATTTT; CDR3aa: CASSSYTPDRSSGNTIYF
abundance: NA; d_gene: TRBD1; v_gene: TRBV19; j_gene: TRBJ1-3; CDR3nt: TGTGCCAGTAGCACCGGGACAGGGAGCTCTGGAAACACCATATATTTT; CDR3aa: CASSTGTGSSGNTIYF
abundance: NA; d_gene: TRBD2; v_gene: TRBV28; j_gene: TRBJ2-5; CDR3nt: TGTGCCAGCAGTTTATCGCGGACAGGGGAACTAGCGGGAGAACCGCAAGAGACCCAGTACTTC; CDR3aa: CASSLSRTGELAGEPQETQYF
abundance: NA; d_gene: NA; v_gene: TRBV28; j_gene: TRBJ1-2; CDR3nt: TGTGCCAGTAAGGAGGGACGGCACTATGGCTACACCTTC; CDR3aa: CASKEGRHYGYTF
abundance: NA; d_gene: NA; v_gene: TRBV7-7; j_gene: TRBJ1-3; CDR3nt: TGTGCTAGCAGCTTGAATGCGGCCAGCTCTGGAAACACCATATATTTT; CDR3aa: CASSLNAASSGNTIYF
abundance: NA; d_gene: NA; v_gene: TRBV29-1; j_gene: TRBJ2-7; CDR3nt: TGCAGCGTTGTTACCGGGATCCACGAGCAGTACTTC; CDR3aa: CSVVTGIHEQYF
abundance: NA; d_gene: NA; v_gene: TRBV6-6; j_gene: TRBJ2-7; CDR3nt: TGTGCCAGCAGTTCAGAAAAGGTCCAGGGGACCTACGAGCAGTACTTC; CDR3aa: CASSSEKVQGTYEQYF
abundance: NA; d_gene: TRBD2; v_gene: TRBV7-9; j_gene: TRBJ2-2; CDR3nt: TGTGCCAGCAGATCCTTTGCGGGGGGCGACACCGGGGAGCTGTTTTTT; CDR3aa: CASRSFAGGDTGELFF
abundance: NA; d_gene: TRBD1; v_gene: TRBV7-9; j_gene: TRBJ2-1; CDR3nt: TGTGCCAGCAGCCCGGGACAGGGCCGCTACAATGAGCAGTTCTTC; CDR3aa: CASSPGQGRYNEQFF
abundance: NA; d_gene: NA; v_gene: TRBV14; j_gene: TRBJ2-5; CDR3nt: TGTGCCAGCAGCGCCCCCGCAGGGGAAGAGACCCAGTACTTC; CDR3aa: CASSAPAGEETQYF
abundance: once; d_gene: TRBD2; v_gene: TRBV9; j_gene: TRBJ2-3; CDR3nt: TGTGCCAGCAGCGTAGTCGCTAGGATAGCGGGGGGATCAGATACGCAGTATTTT; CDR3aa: CASSVVARIAGGSDTQYF
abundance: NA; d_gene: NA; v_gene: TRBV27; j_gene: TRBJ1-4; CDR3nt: TGTGCCAGCAGGCTAATGGGGGCCACCCCGAATGAAAAACTGTTTTTT; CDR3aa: CASRLMGATPNEKLFF
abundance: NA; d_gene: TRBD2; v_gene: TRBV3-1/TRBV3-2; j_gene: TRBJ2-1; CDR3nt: TGTGCCAGCAGCCAAGTCGGTGGGCGGGAGGAAAGCTCCTACAATGAGCAGTTCTTC; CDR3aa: CASSQVGGREESSYNEQFF
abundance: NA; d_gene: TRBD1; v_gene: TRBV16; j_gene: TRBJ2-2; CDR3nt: TGTGCCAGCAGCCGGATGGGACAGGCGAACACCGGGGAGCTGTTTTTT; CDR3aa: CASSRMGQANTGELFF
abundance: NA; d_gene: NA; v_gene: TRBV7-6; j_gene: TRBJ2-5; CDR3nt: TGTGCCAGCAGCTTCACCAACGGCAGGCAAGAGACCCAGTACTTC; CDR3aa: CASSFTNGRQETQYF
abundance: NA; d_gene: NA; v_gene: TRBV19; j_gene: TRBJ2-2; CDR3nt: TGTGCCAGTACCCCCCTCTTGGGGGCGGGCACCGGGGAGCTGTTTTTT; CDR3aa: CASTPLLGAGTGELFF
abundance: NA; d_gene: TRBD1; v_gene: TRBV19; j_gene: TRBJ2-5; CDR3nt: TGTGCCAGTAGTCCAGACAGGGGGCAAGGTCCCCAGTACTTC; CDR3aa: CASSPDRGQGPQYF
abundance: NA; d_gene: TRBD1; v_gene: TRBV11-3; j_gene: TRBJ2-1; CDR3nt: TGTGCCAGCAGCAATACAGGGGGCTCATACAATGAGCAGTTCTTC; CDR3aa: CASSNTGGSYNEQFF
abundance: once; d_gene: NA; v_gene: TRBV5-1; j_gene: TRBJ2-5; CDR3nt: TGCGCCAGCAGCTCTCTTGGACAACAAGAGACCCAGTACTTC; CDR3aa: CASSSLGQQETQYF
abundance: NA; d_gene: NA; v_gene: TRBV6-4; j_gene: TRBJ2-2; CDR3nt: TGTGCCAGCAGTGACTGGGGGACATTGAACACCGGGGAGCTGTTTTTT; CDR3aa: CASSDWGTLNTGELFF
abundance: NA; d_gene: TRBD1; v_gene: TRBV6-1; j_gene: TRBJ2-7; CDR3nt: TGTGCCAGCAGTGAATCGGACAGGTTAAAGCAGTACTTC; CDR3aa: CASSESDRLKQYF
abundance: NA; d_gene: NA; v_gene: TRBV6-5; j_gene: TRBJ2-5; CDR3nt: TGTGCCAGCAGAGATAGAGGCTTCCAAGAGACCCAGTACTTC; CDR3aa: CASRDRGFQETQYF
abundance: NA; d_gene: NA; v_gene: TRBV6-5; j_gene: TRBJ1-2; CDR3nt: TGTGCCAGCAGTTACTCCCCGGGCTATGGCTACACCTTC; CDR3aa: CASSYSPGYGYTF
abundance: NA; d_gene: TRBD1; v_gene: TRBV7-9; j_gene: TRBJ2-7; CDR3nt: TGTGCCAGCAGCTTATCGACGGGACAGGGGAAGTCCGAGCAGTACTTC; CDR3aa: CASSLSTGQGKSEQYF
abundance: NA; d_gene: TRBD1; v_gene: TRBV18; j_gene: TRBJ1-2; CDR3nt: TGTGCCAGCTCACCCCCGCAGGGGGGTTTTGGCTACACCTTC; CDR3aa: CASSPPQGGFGYTF
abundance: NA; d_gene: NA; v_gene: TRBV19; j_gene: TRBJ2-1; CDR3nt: TGTGCCAGTAGTAGGGGGCGGTGGGGCAATGAGCAGTTCTTC; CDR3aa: CASSRGRWGNEQFF
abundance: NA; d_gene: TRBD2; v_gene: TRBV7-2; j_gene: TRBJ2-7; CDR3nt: TGTGCCAGCAGCTTAGTGGGGACTGCTAGCGGGGGGGCCTACGAGCAGTACTTC; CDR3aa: CASSLVGTASGGAYEQYF
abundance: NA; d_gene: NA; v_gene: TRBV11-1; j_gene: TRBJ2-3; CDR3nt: TGTGCCAGCAGCTTTCAAGATACGCAGTATTTT; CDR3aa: CASSFQDTQYF
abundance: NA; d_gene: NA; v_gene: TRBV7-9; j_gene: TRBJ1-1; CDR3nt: TGTGCCAGCAGCGATCGACAGCCGAACACTGAAGCTTTCTTT; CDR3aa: CASSDRQPNTEAFF
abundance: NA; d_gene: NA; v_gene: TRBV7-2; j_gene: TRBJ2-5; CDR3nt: TGTGCCAGCAGCCTCGTTCGAGAGACCCAGTACTTC; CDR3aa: CASSLVRETQYF
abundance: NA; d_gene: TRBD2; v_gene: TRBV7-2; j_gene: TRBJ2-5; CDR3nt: TGTGCCAGCAGCTTAGGACTAGCGGGGGGACAAGAGACCCAGTACTTC; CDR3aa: CASSLGLAGGQETQYF
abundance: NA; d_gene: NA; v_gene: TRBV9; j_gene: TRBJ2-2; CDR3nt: TGTGCCAGCAGCGTAGCTCGGGGGTGGCCCGGGGAGCTGTTTTTT; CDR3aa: CASSVARGWPGELFF
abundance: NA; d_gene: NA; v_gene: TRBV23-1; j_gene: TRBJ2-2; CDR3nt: TGCGCCAGCACTCCGTCAGTATGGCTCCGGGGGACCGGGGAGCTGTTTTTT; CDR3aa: CASTPSVWLRGTGELFF
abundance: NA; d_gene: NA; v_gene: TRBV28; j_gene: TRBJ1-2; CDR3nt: TGTGCCAGCAGTCCCCATCTCATCCTGGGCCCCTATGGCTACACCTTC; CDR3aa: CASSPHLILGPYGYTF
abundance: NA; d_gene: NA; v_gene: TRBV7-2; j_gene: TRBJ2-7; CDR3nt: TGTGCCAGCAGCTCCGACAGTACCTACGAGCAGTACTTC; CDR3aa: CASSSDSTYEQYF
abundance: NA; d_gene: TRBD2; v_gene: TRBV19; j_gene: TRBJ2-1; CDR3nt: TGTGCCAGTAGTAACAAAGGACTAGCGGGATACAATGAGCAGTTCTTC; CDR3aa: CASSNKGLAGYNEQFF
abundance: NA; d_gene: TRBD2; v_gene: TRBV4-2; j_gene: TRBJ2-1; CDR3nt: TGTGCCAGCACCCTCCTTAGACTAGCGGGGGAACCACGTCGTACAATGAGCTGGGTTAATGAGCAGTTCTTC; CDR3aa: CASTLLRLAGEPRRTMSWVNEQFF
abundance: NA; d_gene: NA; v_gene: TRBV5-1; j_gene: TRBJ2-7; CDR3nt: TGCGCCAGCAGCTTGGTCACAGGGGGGGACCACGAGCAGTACTTC; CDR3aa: CASSLVTGGDHEQYF
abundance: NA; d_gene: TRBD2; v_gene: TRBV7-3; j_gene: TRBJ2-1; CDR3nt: TGTGCCAGCAGCCGAGCCGGGACTAACTACAATGAGCAGTTCTTC; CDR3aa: CASSRAGTNYNEQFF
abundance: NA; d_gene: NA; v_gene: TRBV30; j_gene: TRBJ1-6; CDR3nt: TGTGCCTGGAGCATACAGAACTATAATTCACCCCTCCACTTT; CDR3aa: CAWSIQNYNSPLHF
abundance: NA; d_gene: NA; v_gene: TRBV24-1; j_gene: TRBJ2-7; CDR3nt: TGTGCCACCAGTGATATAGGGGTGACTGGAACCTACGAGCAGTACTTC; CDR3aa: CATSDIGVTGTYEQYF
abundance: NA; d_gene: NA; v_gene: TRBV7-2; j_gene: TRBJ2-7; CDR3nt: TGTGCCAGCAGCTCGGAGCACTCGTCCTACGAGCAGTACTTC; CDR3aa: CASSSEHSSYEQYF
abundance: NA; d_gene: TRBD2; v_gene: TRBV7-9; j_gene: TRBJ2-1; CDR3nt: TGTGCCAGCAGCCATACCGGGACTAGCGGTTGGGGCAATGAGCAGTTCTTC; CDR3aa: CASSHTGTSGWGNEQFF
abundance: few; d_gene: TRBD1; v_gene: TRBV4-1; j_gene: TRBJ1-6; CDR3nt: TGCGCCAGCAGCCGTGGGACAGTCGATTCACCCCTCCACTTT; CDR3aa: CASSRGTVDSPLHF
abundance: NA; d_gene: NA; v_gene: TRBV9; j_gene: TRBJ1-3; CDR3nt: TGTGCCAGCAGCGTAGGCGGGGACGCCTATCACACCATATATTTT; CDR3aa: CASSVGGDAYHTIYF
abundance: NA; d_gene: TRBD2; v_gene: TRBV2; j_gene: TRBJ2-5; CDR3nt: TGTGCCAGCAGTCAAACTAGCGACCAAGAGACCCAGTACTTC; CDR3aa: CASSQTSDQETQYF
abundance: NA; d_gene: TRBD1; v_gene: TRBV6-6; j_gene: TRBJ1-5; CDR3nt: TGTGCCAGCAGTGACAGGGTGGAGAGGCCCCAGCATTTT; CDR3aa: CASSDRVERPQHF